This entry describes one T cell receptor (beta chain). What this receptor recognizes is not known. Per-nucleotide qualities are absent, and no much larger clonotype sits a single base away. TCRbeta CDR3 regions were amplified from genomic DNA using the immunoSEQ Assay, a bias-controlled multiplex PCR. The source study handled its data this way. Nucleated cell counts per sample were estimated from amplification of reference gene primers within the assay. To quantify the absolute abundance of each unique TCRbeta CDR3 rearrangement, sequence reads were collapsed and filtered. For each sample, productive Simpson clonality was calculated as the square root of Simpson's diversity index over productive rearrangements. Drawn from immuneACCESS, this table holds only the in-frame rearrangements with V and J called that TCRdb kept. Clones are partly lost; checked studies trace under half to an unresolved V gene and leave the rest unexplained. That table supplies the V and J calls and clone size; D and trimming were determined from the DNA. This sample is represented by some 350,000 clones; 90% of them were singletons. In total, the top ten clones hold approximately 6.2% of the sample.

The sample comes from a study of blood T cell repertoires in COVID-19 (dated by TCRdb to about 2020). With respect to the entire study: The collaborator samples originated in the United States, Italy and Spain and spanned the acute and convalescent phases of COVID-19. The repertoires were released in a freely available public database intended as a resource for research on the immune response to SARS-CoV-2. The dataset comprised deeply sampled blood TCRbeta repertoires from subjects exposed to, actively infected with, or recovered from COVID-19. Where HLA class I and class II types were available, the types were taken from metadata supplied by the sample provider, not from assay-based typing. The samples were drawn from two sources: the first 160 participants of the ongoing ImmuneRACE study, and 1,254 subjects contributed by 6 global collaborators. A de-identified subject ID, COVID-19 status, age in years and sex were almost always included in the sample metadata. The prospective study material was composed of cDNA or gDNA derived from T cells, B-cell-depleted T cells, or PBMCs. Study-wide conclusions, independent of this receptor: Clinical and demographic metadata were provided uncurated, with the amount varying by source and participant.

In the germline V gene, CDR1 corresponds to MGHRA and CDR2 to YSYEKL. Counted from cysteine to phenylalanine, this CDR3 has 14 amino acids. Of all the DNA, just the CDR3 is kept, 42 bases in frame from base 1. The junction carries 11 bases between V and J, which are trimmed by 1 base and 4 bases respectively. Collaborating institutions collected whole blood in K2EDTA tubes following their own protocols. Collaborator samples were shipped for TCRbeta analysis as frozen whole blood, isolated PBMCs, or DNA extracted from either sample type. Sequences were obtained from peripheral blood. Recombination connected TRBV4-1 to TRBJ2-7, with a tentative D gene TRBD1 over 6 matching bases. This sequence originates from a man between 18 and 29 years old with active or convalescent COVID-19. CDR3 protein: CASSQGGDRYEQYF. In nucleotides, the sequence is TGCGCCAGCAGCCAAGGTGGAGACAGGTACGAGCAGTACTTC.